The 32 T cell receptor beta chains below were found in one sample sequenced in a study of human T cells and chemical hapten exposure. TCRdb recomputed calls from the RACE reads with MiXCR, one row per CDR3 protein. Among 50,000 to 80,000 distinct CDR3 sequences listed, roughly 9.6% were seen once. Time point here: patch test 3, about 24 weeks after DPC sensitization. As to treatment: therapeutic diphenylcyclopropenone sensitization with weekly scalp DPC. This specimen consisted of whole blood, obtained in connection with sensitization to the hapten diphenylcyclopropenone (DPC). The receptors originated from a woman aged 30 to 39 with alopecia areata. Some clones in this sample may be carry-over from other donors' samples.

The chain is built from TRBV11-2 and TRBJ2-1; weak D call: TRBD2 (5 bases). The CDR3 totals 15 residues. The germline gives CDR1 SGHAT, CDR2 FQNNGV. V was trimmed by 3 bases and J by 2 bases, leaving 11 bases between them. CDR3 DNA sequence: TGTGCCAGCAGCTTCTCCAGCGGAACCTACAATGAGCAGTTCTTC. Residues: CASSFSSGTYNEQFF.

The CDR3 region has the DNA TGTGCCAGCGGAGCTAGCGGGAGGTACGAGCAGTACTTC. It is translated as CASGASGRYEQYF. The chain carries TRBV7-9 and TRBJ2-7, with 11 nucleotides matching TRBD2. Germline V lookup: CDR1 SEHNR, CDR2 FQNEAQ (reference sequence). The J segment lost 4 bases and the V segment lost 8 bases, leaving 4 bases of the junction unmatched. The CDR3 is 13 amino acids. Drawing the rest from reference TRBV7-9 and TRBJ2-7, the complete variable domain is DTGVSQNPRHKITKRGQNVTFRCDPISEHNRLYWYRQTLGQGPEFLTYFQNEAQLEKSRLLSDRFSAERPKGSFSTLEIQRTEQGDSAMYLCASGASGRYEQYFGPGTRLTVT.

This clonotype has a count of ten or more. This chain links TRBV19 with TRBJ1-2; 9 nucleotides agree with TRBD1. J was trimmed by 4 bases and V by 9 bases; bases with no gene match: 6. The CDR3 is made up of 13 amino acids. Germline CDR1 LNHDA, CDR2 SQIVND (reference sequence). Here the CDR3 DNA reads TGTGCCAGCCAAAAACAGGGGGCCTATGGCTACACCTTC. Protein sequence: CASQKQGAYGYTF.

The gene calls are TRBV10-3 and TRBJ1-2, with D unclear. Trimming cost V 10 bases and J 0 bases, with 15 bases left between them. The germline V gene has CDR1 ENHRY and CDR2 SYGVKD. CDR3 length: 14 amino acids. The CDR3 loop is CATGVNGANYGYTF. Written as DNA, the CDR3 is TGTGCCACCGGGGTGAACGGAGCTAACTATGGCTACACCTTC.

V is TRBV6-5 and J is TRBJ1-6; D ambiguous. The V gene's germline CDR1 is MNHEY and CDR2 SVGAGI. CDR3 length: 14 residues. The V end was cut by 6 bases, the J end by 6 bases, with 12 bases between. The CDR3 reads CASRVPGSNSPLHF. In nucleotides, the CDR3 is TGTGCCAGCAGGGTCCCTGGGAGTAATTCACCCCTCCACTTT.

This clonotype was recorded a few times. The rearrangement links TRBV18 to TRBJ1-5; D gene uncertain. Trimming shortened V by 5 bases and J by 2 bases, and 7 bases separated the two germline ends. The length of the CDR3 is 13 residues. Germline CDR1 reads KGHSH; CDR2 reads LQKENI. CDR3 protein: CASSTSGNQPQHF. Here the CDR3 DNA reads TGTGCCAGCTCAACGAGCGGCAATCAGCCCCAGCATTTT. Filled out from reference TRBV18 and TRBJ1-5, the complete variable domain reads NAGVMQNPRHLVRRRGQEARLRCSPMKGHSHVYWYRQLPEEGLKFMVYLQKENIIDESGMPKERFSAEFPKEGPSILRIQQVVRGDSAAYFCASSTSGNQPQHFGDGTRLSIL.

In this sample, this clonotype turned up many times. The gene calls are TRBV7-9 and TRBJ1-4; 7 bases map to TRBD1. CDR1 is SEHNR and CDR2 is FQNEAQ in the germline V gene (reference sequence). The J segment lost 3 bases and the V segment lost 3 bases, leaving 4 bases of the junction unmatched. The CDR3 covers 15 residues. CDR3 in DNA: TGTGCCAGCAGCTTCCTACAGGGGCCTAATGAAAAACTGTTTTTT. This sequence encodes CASSFLQGPNEKLFF. Based on the CDR3 plus reference TRBV7-9 and TRBJ1-4, the full variable domain is DTGVSQNPRHKITKRGQNVTFRCDPISEHNRLYWYRQTLGQGPEFLTYFQNEAQLEKSRLLSDRFSAERPKGSFSTLEIQRTEQGDSAMYLCASSFLQGPNEKLFFGSGTQLSVL.

This clonotype was seen a handful of times. The chain carries TRBV28 and TRBJ2-5; either TRBD1 or TRBD2 may fit D (6 bases each). Trimming stripped 3 bases from V and 4 bases from J, with 18 bases between. The CDR3 is 16 amino acids. CDR1 and CDR2 (germline): MDHEN, SYDVKM. The CDR3 reads CASSLVYRGPGETQYF. Here the CDR3 DNA reads TGTGCCAGCAGTTTGGTATACCGGGGGCCGGGAGAGACCCAGTACTTC.

This clonotype was seen more than once but under ten times. The chain employs TRBV7-9 and TRBJ2-2; D unclear. The CDR3 is made up of 15 amino acids. The germline gives CDR1 SEHNR, CDR2 FQNEAQ (reference sequence). Trimming left V 3 bases short and J 4 bases short, with 12 bases between. CDR3 amino acids: CASSFTGFSTGELFF. The CDR3 region has the DNA TGTGCCAGCAGCTTCACGGGCTTTTCCACCGGGGAGCTGTTTTTT. Variable domain in full (rest from reference TRBV7-9 and TRBJ2-2): DTGVSQNPRHKITKRGQNVTFRCDPISEHNRLYWYRQTLGQGPEFLTYFQNEAQLEKSRLLSDRFSAERPKGSFSTLEIQRTEQGDSAMYLCASSFTGFSTGELFFGEGSRLTVL.

This clonotype was seen ten or more times. The chain recombines TRBV9 with TRBJ2-5; 8 bases agree with TRBD1. There are 14 residues in the CDR3. Germline V gene data show CDR1 as SGDLS and CDR2 as YYNGEE. After removal of 3 bases from V and 2 bases from J, the junction contained 3 bases not matched to a gene. CDR3 coding DNA: TGTGCCAGCAGCGCCGGACAGGGACAAGAGACCCAGTACTTC. Its translation is CASSAGQGQETQYF.

This clonotype was counted ten times or more. The chain has TRBV5-1 and TRBJ2-5; D is unclear. This CDR3 has 13 amino acids. The V gene lost 1 base and the J gene lost 4 bases, with 8 bases spanning the gap. Germline V gene data show CDR1 as SGHRS and CDR2 as YFSETQ. DNA of the CDR3: TGCGCCAGCAGCTTGAGTAGTCCAGAGACCCAGTACTTC. It specifies CASSLSSPETQYF.

This chain links TRBV20-1 with TRBJ1-6; no clear D gene. V was shortened by 0 bases and J by 10 bases, with 22 bases between the two germline ends. Germline CDR1 reads DFQATT; CDR2 reads SNEGSKA (reference sequence). CDR3 size: 17 residues. CDR3 DNA sequence: TGCAGTGCTAGAGATCCCCGCGGATCGAGGGCGGAATCACCCCTCCACTTT. This encodes CSARDPRGSRAESPLHF.

The sample holds many counts of this clonotype. The chain employs TRBV29-1 and TRBJ2-4, with TRBD2 as a possible D gene (6 bases). This CDR3 has 12 residues. V was clipped by 8 bases and J by 7 bases, with 15 bases between them. Germline CDR1 is SQVTM and CDR2 is ANQGSEA. CDR3 nucleotides: TGCAGCTTTCAAGGGGACTGGAACATTCAGTACTTC. Translation: CSFQGDWNIQYF.

This clonotype was seen repeatedly, ten times or more. This rearrangement joins TRBV12-3 or TRBV12-4 to TRBJ2-5, with D unclear. V lost 3 bases and J lost 1, with 12 bases in between. The CDR3 totals 15 residues. The CDR3 reads CASSLSVNLQETQYF. The DNA for the CDR3 is TGTGCCAGCAGTTTGTCCGTTAATCTCCAAGAGACCCAGTACTTC.

This clonotype came up a few times. This chain uses TRBV25-1 with TRBJ1-2; tentatively, D is TRBD1 (5 bases). CDR3 length equals 13 residues. Germline V gene lookup returns CDR1 MGHDK and CDR2 SYGVNS. Trimming pared 10 bases from V and 2 bases from J, leaving 14 bases between. The CDR3 reads CATSLQGNYGYTF. The CDR3, as DNA: TGTGCCACCTCACTCCAGGGAAACTATGGCTACACCTTC.

Comments on this clonotype: A much more abundant neighbour one base away suggests this may be a read error. The chain has TRBV3-1 and TRBJ2-5, with unresolved D. Germline loops: CDR1 LGHDT, CDR2 YNNKEL (reference sequence). The CDR3 runs 13 residues. Trimming took off 4 bases at V and 4 bases at J, with 10 bases between the two ends. The CDR3 coding sequence is TGTGCCAGCAGCCCCAGTGCCCGAGAGACCCAGTACTTC. Protein product: CASSPSARETQYF.

This clonotype was found a few times. The chain employs TRBV7-9 and TRBJ2-1; TRBD1 matches at 9 bases. Trimming at V came to 4 bases and at J to 11 bases, leaving 12 bases not matched to a gene. Germline loops: CDR1 SEHNR, CDR2 FQNEAQ (reference sequence). This CDR3 comprises 15 residues. CDR3 nucleotide sequence: TGTGCCAGCAGCTCCCGGGACAGGGCCGATTTAAAGCAGTTCTTC. It encodes CASSSRDRADLKQFF.

Relative to its sample, this clonotype is medium-sized. V usage is TRBV11-2 and J usage is TRBJ2-2, with 7 positions matching TRBD2. The length of the CDR3 is 14 residues. Germline trimming cut 7 bases from V and 7 bases from J; bases unmatched to any gene: 9. Per the germline V gene, CDR1 is SGHAT and CDR2 is FQNNGV. The CDR3 sequence: CASTSSGTIGELFF. CDR3 DNA: TGTGCCAGCACGTCCAGCGGGACGATCGGGGAGCTGTTTTTT. Supplemented by reference TRBV11-2 and TRBJ2-2, the full variable domain reads EAGVAQSPRYKIIEKRQSVAFWCNPISGHATLYWYQQILGQGPKLLIQFQNNGVVDDSQLPKDRFSAERLKGVDSTLKIQPAKLEDSAVYLCASTSSGTIGELFFGEGSRLTVL.

This clonotype appeared many times. The chain links TRBV20-1 to TRBJ2-3; D is uncertain. The V gene's germline CDR1 is DFQATT and CDR2 SNEGSKA (reference sequence). The CDR3 has 11 residues. Trimming left V 5 bases short and J 6 bases short, with 9 bases between. CDR3 residues: CSADTVDTQYF. The CDR3 DNA reads TGCAGTGCTGACACGGTGGATACGCAGTATTTT.

CDR3 DNA sequence: TGTGCCAGCAGCGCCGGGGGCCGGGGGTACGAGCAGTACTTC. It specifies CASSAGGRGYEQYF. The chain carries TRBV2 and TRBJ2-7, with D possibly called TRBD1 or TRBD2 (6 bases each). Germline V gene lookup returns CDR1 SNHLY and CDR2 FYNNEI. V was pared by 6 bases and J by 4 bases, with 16 bases between. There are 14 residues in the CDR3.

This clonotype was seen a handful of times. The V and J genes are TRBV18 and TRBJ2-3; D is perhaps TRBD1 (7 bases). Germline values: CDR1 KGHSH, CDR2 LQKENI. Trimming removed 2 bases from V and 2 bases from J, with 14 bases in between. The CDR3 loop spans 16 amino acids. Written as DNA, the CDR3 is TGTGCCAGCTCACCAAACCCAGGGGGGATCACAGATACGCAGTATTTT. It encodes CASSPNPGGITDTQYF.

This clonotype was found many times. The chain couples TRBV14 to TRBJ1-1, with a possible D match to TRBD1 (5 bases). The germline gives CDR1 SGHDN, CDR2 FVKESK. CDR3 length: 13 amino acids. Trimming pared 5 bases from V and 2 bases from J, leaving 9 bases between. The CDR3 sequence: CASSSGPNTEAFF. CDR3 coding DNA: TGTGCCAGCAGCTCGGGACCAAACACTGAAGCTTTCTTT.

Many counts were recorded for this clonotype. The chain has TRBV6-4 and TRBJ2-1, with TRBD1 matching over 7 bases. V trimming: 6 bases; J trimming: 6 bases; junction bases outside the gene matches: 8. CDR1 is MRHNA, CDR2 SNTAGT, per germline. This CDR3 contains 14 residues. The DNA for the CDR3 is TGTGCCAGCAGACGGGACAGAACATCCAATGAGCAGTTCTTC. This encodes CASRRDRTSNEQFF.

Ten or more counts support this clonotype. V is TRBV28 and J is TRBJ1-2, with D possibly TRBD1 on 5 matching bases. This CDR3 has 14 amino acids. Trimming removed 3 bases from V and 4 bases from J, with 12 bases in between. Germline CDR1 is MDHEN and CDR2 is SYDVKM. The chain's CDR3 is CASSLGSGGYGYTF. In DNA, the CDR3 is TGTGCCAGCAGTTTGGGGAGTGGGGGCTATGGCTACACCTTC.

V usage is TRBV12-3 or TRBV12-4 and J usage is TRBJ2-7; possible D gene TRBD1, 5 bases. The V end lost 6 bases, the J end lost 3 bases, and 15 bases lay between the germline ends. The CDR3 contains 14 residues. In nucleotides, the CDR3 is TGTGCCAGCAGCCTCACAGGAAGAGGCTACGAGCAGTACTTC. It specifies CASSLTGRGYEQYF.

This rearrangement joins TRBV6-2 or TRBV6-3 to TRBJ2-3, with no clear D. The V end was cut by 5 bases, the J end by 3 bases, with 9 bases between. Germline CDR1 MNHEY, CDR2 SVGEGT. The length of the CDR3 is 13 residues. CDR3 nucleotide sequence: TGTGCCAGCAGTCTCCCTTCGACAGATACGCAGTATTTT. Protein: CASSLPSTDTQYF.

This clonotype was picked up many times. The CDR3 DNA reads as TGTGCCAGCAGTGCGGGACCGAATAATTCACCCCTCCACTTT. It yields the protein CASSAGPNNSPLHF. This chain connects TRBV6-1 to TRBJ1-6, with D possibly being TRBD1 (5 bases). CDR3 size: 14 residues. V gave up 4 bases and J gave up 5 bases, with 9 bases separating them. CDR1 is MNHNS and CDR2 is SASEGT in the germline V gene.

There are a few counts of this clonotype. The chain carries TRBV7-2 and TRBJ2-5, with a tentative D call TRBD1 (6 bases). The V gene lost 5 bases and the J gene lost 5 bases, with 18 bases spanning the gap. The CDR3 length is 15 residues. Germline CDR1 reads SGHTA; CDR2 reads FQGNSA. The CDR3 reads CASSPSGPGEETQYF. The CDR3, as DNA: TGTGCCAGCAGCCCGTCCGGCCCAGGGGAGGAGACCCAGTACTTC.

In this sample, this clonotype turned up a few times. The chain has TRBV21-1 and TRBJ2-5. TRBV21-1 is recorded as a pseudogene. The CDR3 loop spans 13 amino acids. CDR3 sequence reads: CASRTAKVCAQYF. The CDR3 coding sequence is TGTGCCAGCAGGACCGCAAAAGTATGTGCCCAGTACTTC.

This clonotype has ten or more counts. The rearrangement uses TRBV28 and TRBJ2-1, with D maybe TRBD2 (5 bases). The CDR3 consists of 13 residues. V shed 7 bases and J shed 7 bases, with 14 bases lying between them. The germline CDR1 and CDR2 sequences are MDHEN and SYDVKM. The CDR3 DNA follows: TGTGCCAGCACCGGGGATGGTTTAAATGAGCAGTTCTTC. This encodes CASTGDGLNEQFF. The full variable domain, its missing parts supplied by reference TRBV28 and TRBJ2-1, is DVKVTQSSRYLVKRTGEKVFLECVQDMDHENMFWYRQDPGLGLRLIYFSYDVKMKEKGDIPEGYSVSREKKERFSLILESASTNQTSMYLCASTGDGLNEQFFGPGTRLTVL.

The chain is built from TRBV6-5 and TRBJ2-1; no reliable D call. The CDR3 is 14 amino acids. Germline values: CDR1 MNHEY, CDR2 SVGAGI. V lost 8 bases, J lost 2 bases, and 13 bases lay in between. The CDR3 region is CASWQNTAYNEQFF. CDR3 DNA: TGTGCCAGCTGGCAGAACACAGCCTACAATGAGCAGTTCTTC.

This clonotype appeared many times. The chain is built from TRBV18 and TRBJ2-5; D is possibly TRBD1 (5 bases). This CDR3 is built from 16 residues. The V gene's germline CDR1 is KGHSH and CDR2 LQKENI. V was clipped by 6 bases and J by 0 bases, with 17 bases between them. The CDR3 DNA reads TGTGCCAGCTCCTCCAGACAGTCCAAGTACCAAGAGACCCAGTACTTC. The encoded protein is CASSSRQSKYQETQYF.